The sequence of this T cell receptor (beta chain) was determined in a study of esophageal squamous cell carcinoma tumors listed by TCRdb under 2021. Turning to the overall study: Immuno relation high and low groups were defined by principal component analysis with K-means clustering applied to immunohistochemical T-cell and checkpoint marker values. Across the roughly 9 cases, about 1.5 million TCRalpha and over a million TCRbeta total reads were obtained, of which about 32,000 and 35,000 were unique. TCR sequencing was performed on roughly ten patients, consisting of five randomly selected high immuno relation cases and five background-matched low immuno relation cases. The goal of the study was to evaluate both the diversity of the TCR repertoire and the shared TCR repertoires of T cells inside the tumor environment of esophageal squamous cell carcinoma. The wider cohort comprised 53 surgically treated esophageal squamous cell carcinoma patients in Japan, with around 21 high and 30 or so low immuno relation cases. Summary of the overall study and its limitations: A single dominant TCRalpha VJ recombination with apparently reduced TCRalpha diversity was observed in about 30% of the 10 cases. The high and low immuno relation groups did not differ in total TCR repertoire counts, but the high immuno relation group had more significant repertoire counts. Around 30 TRAV|TRAJ and 23 TRBV|TRBJ combinations appeared shared among high immuno relation cases, including TRAV13-1|TRAJ22 and TRBV7-9|TRBJ2-7. Given the large variation in the TCRalphabeta repertoire, shared V|J recombination candidates may have been selected by chance. Because TCRalpha and TCRbeta chains were sequenced separately, chain pairing and recognized antigens remained unknown. Only a few cases were included in the TCR repertoire analysis, and no investigation at the CDR3 clonotype level was carried out.

Library preparation employed 5' RACE. The PCR step used KAPA HiFi along with constant-region primers for TCRalpha or TCRbeta and a P20EA primer, and a nested second PCR with CA2 or CB2 followed. TCR genes were amplified by unbiased adaptor ligation RT-PCR, with reverse transcription by Superscript III and a polyT18-containing BSL-18E primer. Once second-strand synthesis and blunting were done, the P10EA/P20EA adaptor was ligated onto the 5' end of the cDNA, and NotI digestion came next. The first and second PCRs ran 20 cycles of 98°C for 20 s, 65°C for 30 s and 72°C for 1 min. Amplicons were indexed with the Nextera XT Index kit v2 Set A, pooled in equimolar amounts and quantified on a Qubit 2.0 Fluorometer. Sequencing was carried out on the Illumina MiSeq platform with 2x300 bp paired-end reads. Per the original workflow: Repertoire Genesis software ver.1.0 assigned each read to V and J genes according to the highest identity with IMGT reference sequences. CDR3 was defined as the region from Cys104 to Phe118 plus Gly119 and was translated, and unique sequence reads were defined by distinct V, J and CDR3 amino acids. Shared V|J combinations were selected as significant in both a Fisher's exact test in edgeR and a Mann Whitney U test. Repertoire dissimilarity index was computed with the R rdi package after removing singletons and bootstrapping 500 repertoire combinations. TCRdb handled the public reads itself, with Q25 trimming in fastp and clone calling in MiXCR, and kept productive beta chains. Here each entry gathers all rows of one CDR3 protein and keeps the most common genes and DNA. What appears here as the V and J calls and clone size reflects TCRdb's work, not the paper's. The table for this sample lists about 5,600 distinct CDR3 sequences; about 20% of them were counted only once. The top ten hold roughly 31% of the sample.

This clonotype is described as medium-sized (0.01 to 0.1%). This clone's antigen is unknown. Base qualities were left out, and no much larger clone turns up one base away. For CDR1 and CDR2, the germline V gene lists SGHAT and FQNNGV. The CDR3 runs 16 residues from the cysteine to the phenylalanine. CDR3 DNA is the only sequence kept; it has 48 bases, read in frame from the first base. Between the V and J ends, shortened by 4 bases and 0 bases respectively, the junction contains 14 bases. Patients who received neoadjuvant chemotherapy or who lacked clinical information were excluded from enrollment. All of the TCR-sequenced cases shown were male, and each had a subtotal esophagectomy with 2- or 3-field lymphadenectomy. No T-cell sorting was done; instead, RNA was pulled from bulk tumor tissue sections using a Qiagen AllPrep kit. Until RNA extraction, small sections of tumor tissue removed at surgery were kept in RNAlater reagent at -80 degrees C.

The rearrangement combines TRBV11-2 with TRBJ2-3; the D match is possibly TRBD1 or TRBD2, with 6 bases aligned in each. The sequence came from a man between 45 and 79 years old with esophageal squamous cell carcinoma. The source material was tumor tissue. The CDR3 protein sequence reads: CASSSSGAGSTDTQYF. The nucleotide sequence is given as TGTGCCAGCAGCTCCTCGGGGGCTGGGAGCACAGATACGCAGTATTTT. The entire variable domain, with the stretches around the CDR3 drawn from the reference TRBV11-2 and TRBJ2-3 proteins, is EAGVAQSPRYKIIEKRQSVAFWCNPISGHATLYWYQQILGQGPKLLIQFQNNGVVDDSQLPKDRFSAERLKGVDSTLKIQPAKLEDSAVYLCASSSSGAGSTDTQYFGPGTRLTVL.